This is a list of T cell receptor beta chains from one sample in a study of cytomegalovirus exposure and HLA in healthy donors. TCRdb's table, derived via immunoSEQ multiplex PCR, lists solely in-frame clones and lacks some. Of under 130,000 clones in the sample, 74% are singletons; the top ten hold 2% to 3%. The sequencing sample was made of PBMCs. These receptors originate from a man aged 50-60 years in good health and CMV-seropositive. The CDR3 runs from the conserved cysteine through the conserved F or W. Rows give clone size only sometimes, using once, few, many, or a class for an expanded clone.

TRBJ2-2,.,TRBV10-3,CANSPGTSGSKTGELFF
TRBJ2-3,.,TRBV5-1,CASSGGTGGQGDTQYF
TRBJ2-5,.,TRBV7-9,CASMKEQERIQYF
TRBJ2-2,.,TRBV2,CASSEERGWAGELFF
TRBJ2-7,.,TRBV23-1,CASSQFVQGRPYEQYF
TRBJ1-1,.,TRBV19,CASTAGMNTEAFF
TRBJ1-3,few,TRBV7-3,CASSPYGGGNTIYF
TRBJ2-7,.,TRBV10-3,CAISESVIAGGPGEQYF
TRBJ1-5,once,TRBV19,CASGMIDGVGGNQPQHF
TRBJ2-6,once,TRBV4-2,CASSQDPATGSGANVLTF
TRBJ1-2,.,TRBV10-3,CAISPGQGLVGYTF
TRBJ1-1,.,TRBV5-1,CASSFTRDTEAFF
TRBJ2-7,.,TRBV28,CASSSIGGWASRGYRNEQYF
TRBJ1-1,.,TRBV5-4,CASSIDRASGTEAFF
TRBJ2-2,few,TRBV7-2,CASSLEAGPGELFF
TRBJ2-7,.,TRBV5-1,CASSLAWGAYEQYF
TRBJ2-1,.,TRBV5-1,CASSSTGTRSYNEQFF
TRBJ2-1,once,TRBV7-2,CASSRDREYNEQFF
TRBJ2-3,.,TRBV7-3,CASSLNSGASTDTQYF
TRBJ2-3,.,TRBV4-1,CASSLEGTTRADTQYF
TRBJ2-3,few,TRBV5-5,CASSLRRTSGGTSTDTQYF
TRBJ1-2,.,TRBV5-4,CASSLDRGDGYTF
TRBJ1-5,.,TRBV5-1,CASSRGGGADQPQHF
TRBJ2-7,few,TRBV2,CASSRTSGEQYF
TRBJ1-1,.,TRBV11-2,CASSPPARDVAFF
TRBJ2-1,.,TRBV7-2,CASSASLGQGASGQFF
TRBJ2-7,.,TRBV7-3,CASSSQGGDEQYF
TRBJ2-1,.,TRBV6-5,CASSYFGQGYNEQFF
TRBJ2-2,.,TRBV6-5,CASRSGGYTGELFF
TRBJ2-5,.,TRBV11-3,CASSLGGAGGAETQYF
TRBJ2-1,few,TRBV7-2,CASSPRRQNNEQFF
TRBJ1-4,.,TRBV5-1,CASSLGVAGNEKLFF
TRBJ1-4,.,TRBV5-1,CASSLSLQGRNSDNEKLFF
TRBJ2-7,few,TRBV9,CASSVGSGTGVYEQYF
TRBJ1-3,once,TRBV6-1,CASSEWGEVPGNTIYF
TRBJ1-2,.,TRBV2,CASSEFGQGTYGYTF
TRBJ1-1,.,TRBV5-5,CASSGWTGRETEAFF
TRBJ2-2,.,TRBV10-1,CASSESTGVGTGELFF
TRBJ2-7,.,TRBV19,CASSLSGNAYEQYF
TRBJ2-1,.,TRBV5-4,CASSRDRAYYNEQFF
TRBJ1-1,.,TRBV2,CASSEFNREGAFF
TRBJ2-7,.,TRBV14,CASSLRYEQYF
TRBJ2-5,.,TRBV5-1,CASSFSEADPEETQYF
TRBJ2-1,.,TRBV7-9,CASSSTGTSGREVYNEQFF
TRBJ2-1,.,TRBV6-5,CASSSWGQGANNEQFF
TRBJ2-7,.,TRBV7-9,CASSAGGGIVGEQYF
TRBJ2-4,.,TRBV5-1,CASSFDRSVRAKNIQYF
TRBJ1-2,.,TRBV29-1,CSVEETGRNMGGYTF
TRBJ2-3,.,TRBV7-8,CASSPIKGQGSDTQYF
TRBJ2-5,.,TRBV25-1,CASSEWSNGETQYF